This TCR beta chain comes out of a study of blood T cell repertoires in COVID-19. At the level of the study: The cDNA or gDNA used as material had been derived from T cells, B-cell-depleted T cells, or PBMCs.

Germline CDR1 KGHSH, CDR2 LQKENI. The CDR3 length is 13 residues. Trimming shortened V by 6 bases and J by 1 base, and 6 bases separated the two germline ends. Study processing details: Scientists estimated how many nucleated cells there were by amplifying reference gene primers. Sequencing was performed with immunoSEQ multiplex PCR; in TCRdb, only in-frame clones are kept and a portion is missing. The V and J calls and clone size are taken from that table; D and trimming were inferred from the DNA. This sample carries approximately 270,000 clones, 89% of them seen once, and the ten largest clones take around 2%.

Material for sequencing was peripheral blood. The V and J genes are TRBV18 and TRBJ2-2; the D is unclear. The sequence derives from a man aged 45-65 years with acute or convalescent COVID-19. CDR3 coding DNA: TGTGCCAGCTCCAGGCAGAACACCGGGGAGCTGTTTTTT. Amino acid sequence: CASSRQNTGELFF.